The 24 T cell receptor beta chains given below trace back to one sample, sequenced in a study of regulatory T cells in long-lasting Graves disease. Time point meaning: newly diagnosed GD, antithyroid drugs for less than 3 months. Isolated PBMC RNA provided the starting material for the TCR library. Investigators prepared the TCR beta libraries by applying iRepertoire HTBI primers and Arm-PCR of CDR3 regions. TCRdb reprocessed the multiplex PCR reads via MiXCR and lists one record per CDR3 protein. The table records roughly 520,000 distinct CDR3 sequences, 12% of them present only once. These data were also reused for a study on T cells in Graves' hyperthyroidism and ophthalmopathy.

Material: peripheral blood mononuclear cells (PBMCs), obtained at new diagnosis, from a patient treated with antithyroid drugs. All receptors come from a young woman with Graves disease.

The CDR3 nucleotides are TGTGCCAGCTCACCACCGACAGACGCTGGGGCCAACGTCCTGACTTTC. It is translated as CASSPPTDAGANVLTF. The V gene is TRBV18, the J gene TRBJ2-6; possible D gene TRBD1, 5 bases. CDR3 length: 16 amino acids. The germline V and J ends were trimmed by 0 bases and 2 bases, with 8 bases remaining between them. Germline lookup yields CDR1 KGHSH and CDR2 LQKENI.

The rearrangement joins TRBV20-1 to TRBJ1-1; TRBD1 matches at 9 bases. The CDR3 consists of 12 residues. The J segment lost 6 bases and the V segment lost 8 bases, leaving 7 bases of the junction unmatched. CDR1 is DFQATT, CDR2 SNEGSKA, per germline (reference sequence). This CDR3 reads CSPGQGKSEAFF. CDR3 DNA sequence: TGCAGTCCCGGACAGGGGAAATCTGAAGCTTTCTTT.

This clonotype has just a few counts. V gene TRBV28 combines with J gene TRBJ2-6; D is undetermined. CDR3 length: 17 residues. Deletions cut 3 bases from V and 3 bases from J, with 15 bases between. Germline CDR1 MDHEN, CDR2 SYDVKM. CDR3 nucleotide sequence: TGTGCCAGCAGTTTCTCCACGTTCCTTTATGGGGCCAACGTCCTGACTTTC. Amino acids: CASSFSTFLYGANVLTF.

This clonotype showed up just a few times. This rearrangement joins TRBV5-1 to TRBJ1-1, with no clear D. With 6 bases removed from V and 4 bases from J, the gap between germline ends came to 19 bases. The CDR3 spans 15 residues. Germline V gives CDR1 SGHRS, CDR2 YFSETQ. CDR3 in DNA: TGCGCCAGCACCCCTAGGACGGGGTCGGGCACTGAAGCTTTCTTT. This translates into CASTPRTGSGTEAFF.

At least ten counts were recorded for this clonotype. The genes are TRBV27 and TRBJ1-5, with unresolved D. This CDR3 region has 12 residues. V was clipped by 8 bases and J by 0 bases, with 5 bases between them. Germline V gene lookup returns CDR1 MNHEY and CDR2 SMNVEV (reference sequence). CDR3 sequence reads: CASGNSNQPQHF. In DNA, the CDR3 is TGTGCCAGCGGGAATAGCAATCAGCCCCAGCATTTT.

The chain couples TRBV3-1 to TRBJ2-5; D not resolved. CDR1 LGHDT and CDR2 YNNKEL come from the germline V gene (reference sequence). This CDR3 is built from 12 residues. V was pared by 4 bases and J by 7 bases, with 10 bases between. As DNA, the CDR3 is TGTGCCAGCAGCCTCCTCGTGGGGACCCAGTACTTC. It is translated as CASSLLVGTQYF.

This clonotype was counted many times. The rearrangement links TRBV20-1 to TRBJ2-1; D is uncertain. There are 12 residues in the CDR3. Germline lookup yields CDR1 DFQATT and CDR2 SNEGSKA (reference sequence). Trimming took 0 bases from V and 10 from J, leaving 10 bases between them. This chain's CDR3 is CSARDLSWEQFF. The CDR3 DNA reads as TGCAGTGCTAGAGATTTGTCCTGGGAGCAGTTCTTC.

This clonotype was found many times. The chain uses TRBV28 and TRBJ2-2; maybe TRBD2 (6 bases). CDR3 length: 17 amino acids. Germline CDR1 reads MDHEN; CDR2 reads SYDVKM. V lost 2 bases to trimming and J lost 1 base, with 14 bases between them. As DNA, the CDR3 is TGTGCCAGCAGTTTAAACGGACTAAGCGGGAACACCGGGGAGCTGTTTTTT. Encoded protein: CASSLNGLSGNTGELFF.

The chain employs TRBV28 and TRBJ1-3, with D unresolved. Germline assignment: CDR1 MDHEN and CDR2 SYDVKM. CDR3 length: 15 residues. Deletions cut 4 bases from V and 0 bases from J, with 10 bases between. This chain's CDR3 is CASSSSGRSGNTIYF. The CDR3 DNA follows: TGTGCCAGCAGTTCCTCGGGCCGCTCTGGAAACACCATATATTTT.

This clonotype was detected a few times. A much larger clone lies a single base off, so this may be a read error. This chain uses TRBV2 with TRBJ2-6; 10 nucleotides match TRBD1. Germline V gene sequence: CDR1 SNHLY, CDR2 FYNNEI. There are 16 residues in the CDR3. This CDR3 reads CASWDRGLSGANALTF. The DNA for the CDR3 is TGTGCCAGCTGGGACAGGGGTCTTTCTGGGGCCAACGCCCTGACTTTC.

This clonotype has only a few counts. The chain is built from TRBV5-1 and TRBJ2-7; D is possibly TRBD1 or TRBD2 (7 bases each). In germline, CDR1 is SGHRS, CDR2 YFSETQ. This CDR3 is built from 13 residues. V was trimmed by 4 bases and J by 3 bases, leaving 11 bases between them. The CDR3 DNA is TGCGCCAGCAGCAGCGGGACAGTCTACGAGCAGTACTTC. Protein sequence: CASSSGTVYEQYF.

Many counts were recorded for this clonotype. The rearrangement joins TRBV2 to TRBJ2-3; weak D call: TRBD2 (6 bases). V dropped 1 base and J dropped 0 bases, with 8 bases sitting between them. Looked up from germline, CDR1 is SNHLY and CDR2 is FYNNEI. The CDR3 totals 15 residues. CDR3 DNA sequence: TGTGCCAGCAGTGAAGGGGACTCTAGCACAGATACGCAGTATTTT. Translation: CASSEGDSSTDTQYF.

This clonotype was recorded many times. The V and J genes are TRBV29-1 and TRBJ2-5, with a weak D call TRBD1 (6 bases). CDR3 length: 13 amino acids. Trimming removed 4 bases at V and 5 bases at J, with 14 bases between. From germline, CDR1 is SQVTM and CDR2 ANQGSEA. Here the CDR3 reads CSVGLGAGETQYF. CDR3 bases: TGCAGCGTTGGTTTGGGGGCCGGGGAGACCCAGTACTTC.

In its sample, this clonotype was seen many times. V and J are TRBV5-1 and TRBJ1-4, with 8 bases aligning to TRBD1. The CDR3 covers 14 residues. Looked up from germline, CDR1 is SGHRS and CDR2 is YFSETQ. After removal of 2 bases from V and 7 bases from J, the junction contained 4 bases not matched to a gene. CDR3 sequence reads: CASSFGQGSEKLFF. The CDR3 DNA reads TGCGCCAGCAGCTTCGGACAGGGAAGTGAAAAACTGTTTTTT.

Worth noting for this clonotype: The junction and the germline gene differ at one end; a read error may be behind it. V is TRBV7-9 and J is TRBJ1-1; D possibly corresponds to TRBD1 (5 bases). Germline CDR1 SEHNR, CDR2 FQNEAQ (reference sequence). The CDR3 contains 13 residues. CDR3 in amino acids: CANSFDRNTEAFF. As DNA, the CDR3 is TGTGCCAACAGCTTCGACAGGAACACTGAAGCTTTCTTT. Complete variable domain (other parts from reference TRBV7-9 and TRBJ1-1): DTGVSQNPRHKITKRGQNVTFRCDPISEHNRLYWYRQTLGQGPEFLTYFQNEAQLEKSRLLSDRFSAERPKGSFSTLEIQRTEQGDSAMYLCANSFDRNTEAFFGQGTRLTVV.

The chain has TRBV11-2 and TRBJ1-1; D gene unclear. Germline V lookup: CDR1 SGHAT, CDR2 FQNNGV. V shed 2 bases and J shed 5 bases, with 6 bases lying between them. This CDR3 spans 12 amino acids. The CDR3 reads CASSLQWTEAFF. The CDR3 DNA reads as TGTGCCAGCAGCTTACAGTGGACTGAAGCTTTCTTT.

This rearrangement joins TRBV6-1 to TRBJ1-6, with D unresolved. CDR1 MNHNS and CDR2 SASEGT come from the germline V gene. V gave up 3 bases and J gave up 10 bases, with 10 bases separating them. The CDR3 is 13 residues long. In nucleotides, the CDR3 is TGTGCCAGCAGTGACTGGCGGGGATCACCCCTCCACTTT. It yields the protein CASSDWRGSPLHF.

This clonotype was detected only a few times. This chain links TRBV2 with TRBJ1-5; D remains ambiguous. Germline V gives CDR1 SNHLY, CDR2 FYNNEI. This CDR3 spans 15 amino acids. V was pared by 4 bases and J by 0 bases, with 10 bases between. CDR3 DNA sequence: TGTGCCAGCAGTGGGGGAGTAAATAGCAATCAGCCCCAGCATTTT. Translated: CASSGGVNSNQPQHF.

This clonotype was seen ten or more times. The chain joins TRBV20-1 to TRBJ2-5, with 14 bases matching TRBD2. Germline V CDR1 and CDR2: DFQATT, SNEGSKA (reference sequence). This CDR3 is built from 14 residues. The V segment lost 7 bases and the J segment 7 bases; nucleotides outside the gene matches: 8. The CDR3, as DNA: TGCAGTGAAGACAGAGGACTAGCGGGAGGGACCCAGTACTTC. Amino acids: CSEDRGLAGGTQYF.

In this sample, this clonotype turned up many times. V gene TRBV6-1 combines with J gene TRBJ2-7; 7 bases fit TRBD2. The germline V gene encodes CDR1 MNHNS and CDR2 SASEGT. Unmatched junction bases numbered 9, after V lost 4 bases and J lost 3 bases. This CDR3 region has 15 residues. The CDR3, as DNA: TGTGCCAGCAGTGCGGGGACTAACAGCCGCTACGAGCAGTACTTC. Its translation is CASSAGTNSRYEQYF.

This clonotype was observed at least ten times. The chain combines TRBV6-2 or TRBV6-3 with TRBJ2-7; the D is unclear. Germline V gives CDR1 MNHEY, CDR2 SVGEGT. V was trimmed by 6 bases and J by 0 bases, leaving 15 bases between them. The CDR3 loop spans 15 amino acids. CDR3 nucleotide sequence: TGTGCCAGCAGCGCCACAGTTTTGAACTCCTACGAGCAGTACTTC. Its protein product is CASSATVLNSYEQYF.

V and J are TRBV4-3 and TRBJ1-2; unclear D gene. V was pared by 0 bases and J by 8 bases, with 10 bases between. The germline CDR1 and CDR2 sequences are LGHNA and YSLEER. The CDR3 runs 13 residues. The CDR3 region has the DNA TGCGCCAGCAGCCAAGACCCCGGCAGCGGCTACACCTTC. This translates into CASSQDPGSGYTF.

Many counts were recorded for this clonotype. Here the CDR3 reads CASTRVAGGRYEQYF. For the CDR3, the DNA is TGTGCCAGCACCCGAGTGGCGGGAGGCCGGTACGAGCAGTACTTC. The V call is TRBV28, the J call TRBJ2-7; 8 bases match TRBD2. The CDR3 loop spans 15 amino acids. Trimming took 7 bases from V and 4 from J; bases not matched to a gene: 12. The germline V gene has CDR1 MDHEN and CDR2 SYDVKM.

In this sample, this clonotype turned up many times. The rearrangement links TRBV29-1 to TRBJ1-2; D gene ambiguous. This CDR3 is 11 amino acids long. Germline-derived CDR1 and CDR2 are SQVTM and ANQGSEA. V gave up 5 bases and J gave up 8 bases, with 12 bases separating them. Written as DNA, the CDR3 is TGCAGCGTTCAAAGAATCGGAGGCTACACCTTC. Protein: CSVQRIGGYTF.